This T cell receptor (beta chain) is from a study of blood T cell repertoires in COVID-19. The CDR3 runs 14 residues. Trimming at V came to 6 bases and at J to 4 bases, leaving 6 bases not matched to a gene. Germline V gene lookup returns CDR1 SGHTA and CDR2 FQGNSA. Recovered participants had two consecutive negative NP/OP PCR tests, healthcare professional clearance, or symptom resolution. Sequencing used immunoSEQ multiplex PCR; TCRdb keeps in-frame clones, though not all of them. The sample records around 500,000 clones, around 85% being singletons. This TCR derives from a woman aged 55-70 years who had recovered from COVID-19. Sequenced material: PBMCs or T cells enriched from blood (not recorded which). The chain carries TRBV7-2 and TRBJ1-2; 9 bases map to TRBD1. The CDR3 loop is CASRPTGGGYGYTF. CDR3 nucleotides: TGTGCCAGCAGGCCGACAGGGGGAGGCTATGGCTACACCTTC.